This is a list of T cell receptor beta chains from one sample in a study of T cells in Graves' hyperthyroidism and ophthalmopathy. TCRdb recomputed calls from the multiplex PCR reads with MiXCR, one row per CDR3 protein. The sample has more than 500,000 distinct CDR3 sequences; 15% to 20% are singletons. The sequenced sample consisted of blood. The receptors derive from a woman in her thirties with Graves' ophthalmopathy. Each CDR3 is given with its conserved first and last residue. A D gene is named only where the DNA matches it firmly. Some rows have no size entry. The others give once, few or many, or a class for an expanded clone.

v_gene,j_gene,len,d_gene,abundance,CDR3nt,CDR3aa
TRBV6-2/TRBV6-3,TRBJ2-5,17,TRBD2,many,TGTGCCAGCAGTCCCGGACTAGCGGGAGGTTTACGACAGACCCAGTACTTC,CASSPGLAGGLRQTQYF
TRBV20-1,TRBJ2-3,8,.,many,TGCAGTGTTGATACGCAGTATTTT,CSVDTQYF
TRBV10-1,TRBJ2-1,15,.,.,TGCGCCAGCAGTGAGCAGGCGGGATCCTACAATGAGCAGTTCTTC,CASSEQAGSYNEQFF
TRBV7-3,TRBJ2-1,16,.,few,TGTGCCAGCAGCTTAAACCGGGAGTCCATCTACAATGAGCAGTTCTTC,CASSLNRESIYNEQFF
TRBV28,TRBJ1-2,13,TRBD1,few,TGTGCCAGCAGCAGGGGACAGAACTATGGCTACACCTTC,CASSRGQNYGYTF
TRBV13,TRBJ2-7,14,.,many,TGTGCCAGCAGATTAACGGGAGACTCCTACGAGCAGTACTTC,CASRLTGDSYEQYF
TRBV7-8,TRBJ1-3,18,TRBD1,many,TGTGCCAGCAGCTTGGGACAGGGGAGGTCAATAGCTGGAAACACCATATATTTT,CASSLGQGRSIAGNTIYF
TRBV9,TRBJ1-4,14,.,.,TGTGCCAGCAGCACACGGTCGGCTAATGAAAAACTGTTTTTT,CASSTRSANEKLFF
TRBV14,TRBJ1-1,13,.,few,TGTGCCAGCAGGGAAGGGGGGAACACTGAAGCTTTCTTT,CASREGGNTEAFF
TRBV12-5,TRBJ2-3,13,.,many,TGTGCTAGTGGGGCCCATCCTGGGGATACGCAGTATTTT,CASGAHPGDTQYF
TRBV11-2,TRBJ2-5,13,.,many,TGTGCCACTGGAAAGGGGCCCCAAGAGACCCAGTACTTC,CATGKGPQETQYF
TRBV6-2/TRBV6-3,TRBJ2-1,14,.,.,TGTGCCAGCAGTTACTCGATACACTTCAATGAGCAGTTCTTC,CASSYSIHFNEQFF
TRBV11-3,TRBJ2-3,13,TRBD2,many,TGTGCCAGCGGGAGCGGGAGTACAGATACGCAGTATTTT,CASGSGSTDTQYF
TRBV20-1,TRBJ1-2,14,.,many,TGCAGTGCCCCAAGCCTGGACGGGGTATATGGCTACACCTTC,CSAPSLDGVYGYTF
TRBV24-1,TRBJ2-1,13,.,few,TGTGCCACCAGTGATTTGTTTTTCGGTGAGCAGTTCTTC,CATSDLFFGEQFF
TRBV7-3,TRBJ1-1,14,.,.,TGTGCCAGCAGCCCCGGAGGGGCAAACACTAAAGCTTTCTTT,CASSPGGANTKAFF
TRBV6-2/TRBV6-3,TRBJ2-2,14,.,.,TGTGCCAGCAGGGAGCAGTGGAGCACCGGGGAGCTGTTTTTT,CASREQWSTGELFF
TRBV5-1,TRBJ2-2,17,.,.,TGCGCCAGCAGCTTGGAGGGTGCCCAAGATTACACCGGGGAGCTGTTTTTT,CASSLEGAQDYTGELFF
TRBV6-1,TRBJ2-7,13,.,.,TGTGCCAGCAGACCTATCCCGGAGCACGTGCAGTACTTC,CASRPIPEHVQYF
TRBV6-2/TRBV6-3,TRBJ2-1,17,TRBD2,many,TGTGCCAGCAGTTATTCCACCGGGACTAGCGGATACAATGAGCAGTTCTTC,CASSYSTGTSGYNEQFF
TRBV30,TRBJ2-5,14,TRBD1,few,TGTGCCTGGAGGACAGGGGGCGCGACTCGGGCCCAGTACTTC,CAWRTGGATRAQYF
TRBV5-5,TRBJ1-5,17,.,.,TGTGCCAGCAGCTTTGGACCAAGGGTTCATGGCAATCAGCCCCAGCATTTT,CASSFGPRVHGNQPQHF
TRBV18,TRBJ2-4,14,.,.,TGTGCCAGCTCACCTTTCGACAAGGAAAACATTCAGTACTTC,CASSPFDKENIQYF
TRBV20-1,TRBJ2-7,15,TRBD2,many,TGCAGTGCTGATCCCCAGACTAGCGGGGTCCGGGAGCAGTACTTC,CSADPQTSGVREQYF
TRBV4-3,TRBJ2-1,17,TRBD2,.,TGCGCCAGCAGCCAAGTAACTAGCGGGCATCGTTTGAATGAGCAGTTCTTC,CASSQVTSGHRLNEQFF
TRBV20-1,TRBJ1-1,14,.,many,TGCAGTGCGGAGGGGGAAGAGGGATGGACTGAAGCTTTCTTT,CSAEGEEGWTEAFF
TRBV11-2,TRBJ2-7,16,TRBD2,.,TGTGCCAGCAGCTTCTCGACTAGCGGGAGGGGTGCCGAGCAGTACTTC,CASSFSTSGRGAEQYF
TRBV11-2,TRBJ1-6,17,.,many,TGTGCCAGCAGCTCGGCCCCTTACAGGAGTCGAAATTCACCCCTCCACTTT,CASSSAPYRSRNSPLHF
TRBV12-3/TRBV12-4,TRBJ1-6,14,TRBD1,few,TGTGCCAGCAGTTTAGACAGGGGGAAATCACCCCTCCACTTT,CASSLDRGKSPLHF
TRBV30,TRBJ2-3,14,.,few,TGTGCCTGGAGGGGCGGGGCCGAACCGGATACGCAGTATTTT,CAWRGGAEPDTQYF
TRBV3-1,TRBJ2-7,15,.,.,TGTGCCAGCAGGGGATGGGGCGGAGGGGGCTACGAGCAGTACTTC,CASRGWGGGGYEQYF
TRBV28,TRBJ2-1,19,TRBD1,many,TGTGCCAGCAGTTTGGGTGACAGGAGAGGGGGCTCCCCCTACAATGAGCAGTTCTTC,CASSLGDRRGGSPYNEQFF
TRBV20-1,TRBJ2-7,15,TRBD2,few,TGCAGTGGGAGCGGACTAGCGGGAGGAGGGAACGAGCAGTACTTC,CSGSGLAGGGNEQYF
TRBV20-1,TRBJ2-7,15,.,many,TGCAGTGCTAGCGGATCCGGGTCGGCTGGCTACGAGCAGTACTTC,CSASGSGSAGYEQYF
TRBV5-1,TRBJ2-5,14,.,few,TGCGCCAGCAGCTTGTACATGGGAACTTTTGCTCAGTACTTC,CASSLYMGTFAQYF
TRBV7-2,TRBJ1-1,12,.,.,TGTGCCAGCAGCTTCCCCGAAGAGGAAGCTTTCTTT,CASSFPEEEAFF
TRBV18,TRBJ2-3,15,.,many,TGTGCCAGCTCACCGGTGGGGCCGCGCGCAGATACGCAGTATTTT,CASSPVGPRADTQYF
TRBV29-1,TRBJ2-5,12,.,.,TGCAGCGTTGTACAAGTCCAAGAGACCCAGTACTTC,CSVVQVQETQYF
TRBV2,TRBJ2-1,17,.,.,TGTGCCAGCAGTGGGCCCCCAGCGGTTCTCTCCTACAATGAGCAGTTCTTC,CASSGPPAVLSYNEQFF
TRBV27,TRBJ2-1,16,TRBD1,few,TGTGCCAGCAGTTTCGTCTCGGGACAGGGTGGTAATGAGCAGTTCTTC,CASSFVSGQGGNEQFF
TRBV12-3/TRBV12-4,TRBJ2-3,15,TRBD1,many,TGTGCCAGCAGCTCGGGCAGGGGGCTTACAGATACGCAGTATTTT,CASSSGRGLTDTQYF
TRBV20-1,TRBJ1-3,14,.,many,TGCAGTGCTAGAGATCGGGGTGGGGGAAACACCATATATTTT,CSARDRGGGNTIYF
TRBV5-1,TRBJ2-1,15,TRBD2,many,TGCGCCAGCAGCATCATAGCGGGAGCTCCCAATGAGCAGTTCTTC,CASSIIAGAPNEQFF
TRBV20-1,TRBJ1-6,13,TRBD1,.,TGCAGTGCACAGGGACAGGGGAATTCACCCCTCCACTTT,CSAQGQGNSPLHF
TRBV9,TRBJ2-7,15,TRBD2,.,TGTGCCAGCAGCGCGGGACTAGCGGGAATTGTCGAGCAGTACTTC,CASSAGLAGIVEQYF
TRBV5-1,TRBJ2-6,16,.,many,TGCGCCAGCAGCTTGACAGTTTTCCCTGGGGCCAACGTCCTGACTTTC,CASSLTVFPGANVLTF